These 15 T cell receptor beta chains share one sample of origin, sequenced in a study of OX40 agonist ivuxolimab in advanced cancers. Only in-frame clones appear in the TCRdb table, and some are missing; sequencing was by immunoSEQ multiplex PCR. The sample has about 110,000 clones; more than 85% are singletons. The source material was CD4+ or CD8+ T cells sorted from blood, sampled in a trial of the OX40 agonist ivuxolimab. These receptors were collected from an adult with an advanced solid tumor such as melanoma, head and neck, liver or kidney cancer.

The V call is TRBV7-9, the J call TRBJ2-3; the match to TRBD1 covers 8 bases. Germline trimming cut 6 bases from V and 4 bases from J; bases unmatched to any gene: 12. The germline V gene has CDR1 SEHNR and CDR2 FQNEAQ (reference sequence). This CDR3 is 16 amino acids long. CDR3 in amino acids: CASRSDRGPMSDTQYF. In DNA form, the CDR3 reads TGTGCCAGCAGGTCCGACAGGGGACCAATGTCAGATACGCAGTATTTT.

The chain is built from TRBV20-1 and TRBJ2-7; D call uncertain. The CDR3 spans 11 residues. Deletions cut 3 bases from V and 4 bases from J, with 7 bases between. Germline V gene lookup returns CDR1 DFQATT and CDR2 SNEGSKA (reference sequence). The chain's CDR3 is CSASLVYEQYF. In DNA, the CDR3 is TGCAGTGCTAGTTTAGTATACGAGCAGTACTTC.

The chain joins TRBV7-2 to TRBJ1-1; D call uncertain. Per the germline V gene, CDR1 is SGHTA and CDR2 is FQGNSA. V shed 2 bases and J shed 8 bases, with 9 bases lying between them. The CDR3 spans 12 residues. The CDR3 here is CASSLFSREAFF. The CDR3 DNA is TGTGCCAGCAGCTTATTCTCACGGGAAGCTTTCTTT.

This clone appeared once. This chain connects TRBV19 to TRBJ1-1; D call uncertain. The CDR3 totals 13 residues. Germline loops: CDR1 LNHDA, CDR2 SQIVND (reference sequence). The germline V and J ends were trimmed by 2 bases and 5 bases, with 9 bases remaining between them. CDR3 coding DNA: TGTGCCAGTAGTATAAGAGTCGGGACTGAAGCTTTCTTT. Translating it yields CASSIRVGTEAFF.

Here the CDR3 reads CATSRDYSGSRETQYF. CDR3 in DNA: TGTGCCACCAGCAGAGATTATAGCGGGAGTAGAGAGACCCAGTACTTC. The chain uses TRBV15 and TRBJ2-5; 9 bases align to TRBD2. The CDR3 is 16 residues long. Per germline, CDR1 LNHNV and CDR2 YYDKDF (reference sequence). J gave up 4 bases and V 0 bases, and 6 bases lay outside the gene matches.

V and J are TRBV7-6 and TRBJ2-1; 8 bases are shared with TRBD1. V shed 1 base, J shed 2 bases, and the junction held 1 base outside the gene matches. CDR3 size: 15 residues. CDR1 is SGHVS, CDR2 FNYEAQ, per germline. The CDR3 protein is CASSLGTGPYNEQFF. The CDR3 DNA reads TGTGCCAGCAGCTTAGGGACAGGGCCCTACAATGAGCAGTTCTTC.

The rearrangement joins TRBV28 to TRBJ2-1, with 14 bases identical to TRBD2. CDR1 and CDR2 (germline): MDHEN, SYDVKM. This CDR3 comprises 15 residues. The junction had 4 bases not matched to a gene; V was cut back by 4 bases and J by 8 bases. This chain's CDR3 is CASSSTSGGADEQFF. The CDR3 DNA reads as TGTGCCAGCAGTTCGACTAGCGGGGGGGCCGATGAGCAGTTCTTC.

The chain links TRBV10-2 to TRBJ1-2; D not certain. Germline loops: CDR1 WSHSY, CDR2 SAAADI. The CDR3 is made up of 13 amino acids. With 0 bases removed from V and 9 bases from J, the gap between germline ends came to 11 bases. For the CDR3, the DNA is TGCGCCAGCAGTGAGTCCGAAGGGTATCGCTACACCTTC. It codes for CASSESEGYRYTF.

Here the CDR3 reads CASPERRTGRYEQYF. The CDR3 coding sequence is TGTGCCAGCCCGGAAAGAAGGACAGGGCGCTACGAGCAGTACTTC. The chain joins TRBV6-4 to TRBJ2-7, with 8 bases identical to TRBD1. Looked up from germline, CDR1 is MRHNA and CDR2 is SNTAGT. V was clipped by 8 bases and J by 3 bases; unmatched bases: 12. The CDR3 length is 15 residues.

CDR3 loop: CASSSPGTGTDTQYF. Written as DNA, the CDR3 is TGTGCCAGCAGCTCGCCCGGGACAGGCACAGATACGCAGTATTTT. The chain is built from TRBV5-4 and TRBJ2-3; 7 positions match TRBD1. The V gene end was trimmed by 3 bases and the J gene end by 1 base; junction bases not matched to a gene: 5. The germline V gene encodes CDR1 SGHNT and CDR2 YYREEE (reference sequence). This CDR3 comprises 15 residues.

The rearrangement uses TRBV18 and TRBJ1-2; tentative D call: TRBD1 (5 bases). With 3 bases removed from V and 1 base from J, the gap between germline ends came to 9 bases. Germline values: CDR1 KGHSH, CDR2 LQKENI. This CDR3 spans 14 amino acids. CDR3 bases: TGTGCCAGCTCACCCAGGGACGGTAACTATGGCTACACCTTC. It specifies CASSPRDGNYGYTF.

The J gene is TRBJ2-7, the V gene TRBV11-3; D is uncertain. The CDR3 has 15 amino acids. The germline gives CDR1 SGHNT, CDR2 YENEEA. V gave up 0 bases and J gave up 9 bases, with 18 bases separating them. CDR3 sequence (DNA): TGTGCCAGCAGCTTAGACTATCCTGGTACTAATGGGCAGTACTTC. Its translation: CASSLDYPGTNGQYF.

The table lists this clone with a count of one. The chain employs TRBV7-6 and TRBJ2-7; D uncertain. Germline loops: CDR1 SGHVS, CDR2 FNYEAQ. The CDR3 length is 13 residues. Trimming took 0 bases from V and 3 from J, leaving 6 bases between them. CDR3 nucleotides: TGTGCCAGCAGCTTAGCAGGGTTCTACGAGCAGTACTTC. Encoded protein: CASSLAGFYEQYF.

The genes are TRBV10-3 and TRBJ2-1, with 16 bases matching TRBD2. Trimming cost V 6 bases and J 8 bases; bases outside gene matches: 7. Germline V gene data show CDR1 as ENHRY and CDR2 as SYGVKD. The CDR3 contains 16 residues. The CDR3 DNA is TGTGCCATCAGGCCGGGACTAGCGGGGGGGCCGGATGAGCAGTTCTTC. It yields the protein CAIRPGLAGGPDEQFF.

This chain joins TRBV6-5 and TRBJ2-5; D may be TRBD1 (5 bases). Trimming left V 0 bases short and J 4 bases short, with 6 bases between. The CDR3 loop spans 13 amino acids. The V gene's germline CDR1 is MNHEY and CDR2 SVGAGI. The DNA of the CDR3 is TGTGCCAGCAGTTACTCCCAGGGAGAGACCCAGTACTTC. Translating it yields CASSYSQGETQYF.